The next 19 T cell receptor beta chains were all read from a single sample in a study of blood T cell repertoires in COVID-19. Generated by immunoSEQ multiplex PCR, the TCRdb table keeps only in-frame clones and is missing some. This sample has about 270,000 clones; approximately 87% occur once, and the top ten carry over 8.5%. Sample: peripheral blood. The receptor source for this set is a human donor in a cohort sampled during active COVID-19.

A single count supports this clone. This chain links TRBV6-2 or TRBV6-3 with TRBJ1-1; D not resolved. The germline V and J ends were trimmed by 2 bases and 4 bases, with 11 bases remaining between them. The germline V gene encodes CDR1 MNHEY and CDR2 SVGEGT. CDR3 length: 14 amino acids. Here the CDR3 reads CASSYNRGSTEAFF. In DNA, the CDR3 is TGTGCCAGCAGTTACAACCGGGGAAGCACTGAAGCTTTCTTT.

J is TRBJ1-1 and V is TRBV6-5, with a tentative D call TRBD1 (6 bases). V was clipped by 6 bases and J by 4 bases, with 12 bases between them. The CDR3 covers 13 residues. Germline CDR1 and CDR2: MNHEY and SVGAGI. The CDR3 coding sequence is TGTGCCAGCAGCATGAGGGGGGGCACTGAAGCTTTCTTT. It translates to CASSMRGGTEAFF.

This clone turned up a few times. The chain links TRBV4-3 to TRBJ2-7, with D perhaps matching TRBD2 (6 bases). The V and J ends lost 4 bases and 3 bases respectively, with 22 bases between them. From germline, CDR1 is LGHNA and CDR2 YSLEER. CDR3 length: 17 residues. Here the CDR3 DNA reads TGCGCCAGCAGCCGCACATTAGGAGGGACCGACGTCTACGAGCAGTACTTC. Its protein is CASSRTLGGTDVYEQYF.

The sample holds a few counts of this clone. This chain uses TRBV11-2 with TRBJ1-5; D is unresolved. V dropped 3 bases and J dropped 3 bases, with 6 bases sitting between them. The CDR3 consists of 13 residues. CDR1 is SGHAT and CDR2 is FQNNGV in the germline V gene. In DNA form, the CDR3 reads TGTGCCAGCAGCTTCTCAGACAATCAGCCCCAGCATTTT. Protein sequence: CASSFSDNQPQHF.

This chain links TRBV7-2 with TRBJ1-1; D possibly corresponds to TRBD1 (6 bases). The CDR3 spans 19 residues. CDR1 and CDR2 (germline): SGHTA, FQGNSA. V lost 0 bases and J 0 bases, leaving 20 bases between the germline ends. CDR3 sequence (DNA): TGTGCCAGCAGCTTAGCGATTCGATTTCCGGGACACATGAACACTGAAGCTTTCTTT. Protein: CASSLAIRFPGHMNTEAFF.

The chain joins TRBV5-1 to TRBJ2-7; possibly TRBD2 for D (5 bases). The germline V gene encodes CDR1 SGHRS and CDR2 YFSETQ. The CDR3 has 14 amino acids. V shed 3 bases and J shed 2 bases, with 12 bases lying between them. CDR3 in DNA: TGCGCCAGCAGCTGGACGGGAAACACCTACGAGCAGTACTTC. Its translation: CASSWTGNTYEQYF.

V is TRBV7-6 and J is TRBJ2-3, with 9 bases that match TRBD2. Trimming at V came to 5 bases and at J to 3 bases, leaving 12 bases not matched to a gene. The CDR3 consists of 17 residues. The germline V gene encodes CDR1 SGHVS and CDR2 FNYEAQ. In DNA form, the CDR3 reads TGTGCCAGCAGCCCCCGGGCGGGGCTAGCGGGAACAGATACGCAGTATTTT. Translating it yields CASSPRAGLAGTDTQYF.

The chain combines TRBV28 with TRBJ1-2; D is perhaps TRBD1 (5 bases). The germline V and J ends were trimmed by 5 bases and 4 bases, with 14 bases remaining between them. The CDR3 runs 14 residues. CDR1 and CDR2 from the germline V gene are MDHEN and SYDVKM. The CDR3 sequence is CASSRRGFGYGYTF. CDR3 coding DNA: TGTGCCAGCAGTAGGAGGGGCTTTGGCTATGGCTACACCTTC.

The chain combines TRBV28 with TRBJ2-3; D remains ambiguous. The V gene's germline CDR1 is MDHEN and CDR2 SYDVKM. This CDR3 spans 12 amino acids. The V and J ends lost 5 bases and 4 bases respectively, with 7 bases between them. In nucleotides, the CDR3 is TGTGCCAGCAGTACATCAGCAGATACGCAGTATTTT. It yields the protein CASSTSADTQYF.

V is TRBV11-2 and J is TRBJ2-7, with 13 bases aligning to TRBD2. V lost 2 bases and J lost 3; bases outside the gene matches: 1. The CDR3 is 15 residues long. Germline V gene data show CDR1 as SGHAT and CDR2 as FQNNGV. The CDR3 spells CASSLRTSGSYEQYF. The CDR3 bases are TGTGCCAGCAGCTTACGGACTAGCGGGAGCTACGAGCAGTACTTC.

This chain joins TRBV5-4 and TRBJ2-1; 11 bases are shared with TRBD2. Losses at the gene ends were 4 bases for V and 5 bases for J; bases not matched to a gene: 11. Germline CDR1 and CDR2: SGHNT and YYREEE (reference sequence). The CDR3 sequence is 17 residues long. DNA of the CDR3: TGTGCCAGCAGCCGTCTTATAGCGGGAGGGGGGCACAATGAGCAGTTCTTC. This translates into CASSRLIAGGGHNEQFF.

The CDR3 sequence: CASSLVTGLQFF. The CDR3 nucleotides read TGTGCCAGCAGCTTAGTGACAGGCCTCCAGTTTTTT. The V gene is TRBV11-2, the J gene TRBJ1-4; D is perhaps TRBD1 (6 bases). Germline V gives CDR1 SGHAT, CDR2 FQNNGV. The V and J ends lost 1 base and 16 bases respectively, with 13 bases between them. This CDR3 is built from 12 residues.

The chain has TRBV11-2 and TRBJ2-5; the match to TRBD2 covers 7 bases. The CDR3 contains 14 residues. V was pared by 3 bases and J by 0 bases, with 1 base of the junction left unmatched. Germline loops: CDR1 SGHAT, CDR2 FQNNGV. The CDR3 coding sequence is TGTGCCAGCAGCTTCGGGACTAACCAAGAGACCCAGTACTTC. This gives the protein CASSFGTNQETQYF. Variable domain in full (rest from reference TRBV11-2 and TRBJ2-5): EAGVAQSPRYKIIEKRQSVAFWCNPISGHATLYWYQQILGQGPKLLIQFQNNGVVDDSQLPKDRFSAERLKGVDSTLKIQPAKLEDSAVYLCASSFGTNQETQYFGPGTRLLVL.

The gene calls are TRBV13 and TRBJ2-2; perhaps TRBD2 as D (5 bases). This CDR3 is 12 amino acids long. V was cut by 5 bases and J by 7 bases, with 8 bases left in between. The germline V gene encodes CDR1 PRHDT and CDR2 FYEKMQ (reference sequence). Here the CDR3 DNA reads TGTGCCAGCAGCACACGGGGCGGGGAGCTGTTTTTT. Amino acids: CASSTRGGELFF.

With regard to this clone: At one end the junction does not follow the germline gene, possibly because of a read error. The chain is built from TRBV29-1 and TRBJ1-2, with 10 bases matching TRBD1. The germline gives CDR1 SQVTM, CDR2 ANQGSEA. There are 13 residues in the CDR3. CDR3 in DNA: TGCAGCGTGGAAGGACAGGGGGTGGTTGGCTACACCTTC. This sequence encodes CSVEGQGVVGYTF.

The genes are TRBV6-2 or TRBV6-3 and TRBJ1-2; TRBD1 matches at 9 bases. Germline V gene lookup returns CDR1 MNHEY and CDR2 SVGEGT. The CDR3 sequence is 15 residues long. Trimming removed 5 bases from V and 5 bases from J; junction bases left unmatched: 9. CDR3 DNA: TGTGCCAGCAGTACCCGACAGGGGGTGATTTATGGCTACACCTTC. It yields the protein CASSTRQGVIYGYTF.

V usage is TRBV19 and J usage is TRBJ2-5; weak D call: TRBD1 (5 bases). The ends were cut back, 5 bases at V and 2 bases at J, with 12 bases in the middle. CDR3 length equals 14 residues. Germline-derived CDR1 and CDR2 are LNHDA and SQIVND (reference sequence). The CDR3 DNA sequence: TGTGCCAGTAGTTCCACAGGCCTGCAAGAGACCCAGTACTTC. This translates into CASSSTGLQETQYF.

The gene calls are TRBV2 and TRBJ1-1, with D possibly matching TRBD1 (5 bases). Trimming removed 5 bases at V and 4 bases at J, with 11 bases between. CDR1 and CDR2 from the germline V gene are SNHLY and FYNNEI. The CDR3 runs to 13 residues. The CDR3 reads CASSPDRTTEAFF. The CDR3 DNA is TGTGCCAGCAGTCCCGACAGAACCACTGAAGCTTTCTTT.

The chain couples TRBV7-8 to TRBJ1-5; D may be TRBD1 (5 bases). Germline CDR1 is SGHVS and CDR2 is FQNEAQ. Trimming removed 5 bases at V and 0 bases at J, with 11 bases between. The length of the CDR3 is 15 residues. CDR3 in amino acids: CASSQQGLSNQPQHF. The DNA for the CDR3 is TGTGCCAGCAGCCAGCAGGGACTTAGCAATCAGCCCCAGCATTTT.